The 27 T cell receptor beta chains listed next were all sequenced from one sample in a study of neoadjuvant anti-PD-1 for oral cavity cancer. Assay used: immunoSEQ multiplex PCR; TCRdb lists only in-frame clones, some missing. This table holds 11,000 to 15,000 clones, 65% to 80% found once. The sequenced sample was PBMCs, obtained before nivolumab (anti-PD-1) treatment. These receptors all come from a person aged 40 to 85 with oral cavity squamous cell carcinoma.

This clone was found once. The genes are TRBV11-2 and TRBJ2-1, with D tentatively TRBD2 (6 bases). The germline V gene has CDR1 SGHAT and CDR2 FQNNGV. V was cut by 1 base and J by 4 bases, with 14 bases left in between. The CDR3 length is 16 residues. CDR3 coding DNA: TGTGCCAGCAGCTTAGGATGGCGGGGCCGGTACAATGAGCAGTTCTTC. Encoded protein: CASSLGWRGRYNEQFF.

This clone turned up a few times. The gene calls are TRBV6-5 and TRBJ1-2, with 9 bases aligning to TRBD1. The germline gives CDR1 MNHEY, CDR2 SVGAGI. The V and J ends lost 3 bases and 8 bases, in that order; junction bases with no gene match: 10. The length of the CDR3 is 15 residues. Written as DNA, the CDR3 is TGTGCCAGCAGTTATGGACAGGGGCTAGTCATGGGCTACACCTTC. This sequence encodes CASSYGQGLVMGYTF.

This chain links TRBV29-1 with TRBJ2-7; TRBD2 agrees at 9 bases. CDR3 length equals 14 residues. Germline V gene sequence: CDR1 SQVTM, CDR2 ANQGSEA. J lost 2 bases, V lost 4 bases, and 6 bases had no gene match. CDR3 sequence reads: CSVGRGRGTYEQYF. CDR3 DNA sequence: TGCAGCGTTGGGCGCGGGAGGGGAACCTACGAGCAGTACTTC.

The chain carries TRBV30 and TRBJ2-7; the match to TRBD2 covers 8 bases. V lost 0 bases and J lost 3; bases outside the gene matches: 4. The CDR3 loop spans 14 amino acids. CDR1 is GTSNPN, CDR2 SVGIG, per germline (reference sequence). CDR3: CAWSVGSGSYEQYF. CDR3 nucleotides: TGTGCCTGGAGTGTAGGCAGCGGGAGCTACGAGCAGTACTTC.

The V call is TRBV25-1, the J call TRBJ1-2; TRBD1 might be the D (5 bases). Germline assignment: CDR1 MGHDK and CDR2 SYGVNS. Trimming took 5 bases from V and 3 from J, leaving 13 bases between them. CDR3 length: 14 amino acids. CDR3 residues: CASSRREGYYGYTF. The DNA of the CDR3 is TGTGCCAGCAGTCGCAGGGAGGGGTACTATGGCTACACCTTC.

The gene calls are TRBV7-9 and TRBJ2-2; D is unclear. CDR1 is SEHNR, CDR2 FQNEAQ, per germline (reference sequence). The CDR3 loop spans 13 amino acids. Trimming left V 5 bases short and J 5 bases short, with 9 bases between. CDR3 sequence (DNA): TGTGCCAGCAGCCCAAGGGAAACCGGGGAGCTGTTTTTT. This encodes CASSPRETGELFF. The whole variable domain, filled in from reference TRBV7-9 and TRBJ2-2, reads DTGVSQNPRHKITKRGQNVTFRCDPISEHNRLYWYRQTLGQGPEFLTYFQNEAQLEKSRLLSDRFSAERPKGSFSTLEIQRTEQGDSAMYLCASSPRETGELFFGEGSRLTVL.

The V and J genes are TRBV5-5 and TRBJ1-5; unclear D gene. From germline, CDR1 is SGHKS and CDR2 YYEKEE (reference sequence). V was shortened by 4 bases and J by 5 bases, with 7 bases between the two germline ends. The CDR3 length is 12 residues. CDR3 sequence reads: CASSPYDQPQHF. The CDR3, as DNA: TGTGCCAGCAGCCCCTACGATCAGCCCCAGCATTTT.

The V and J genes are TRBV19 and TRBJ1-5; D not certain. The CDR3 totals 15 residues. Trimming pared 7 bases from V and 0 bases from J, leaving 13 bases between. Looked up from germline, CDR1 is LNHDA and CDR2 is SQIVND (reference sequence). In DNA form, the CDR3 reads TGTGCCAGTACCTCAGAGACGGGTAGCAATCAGCCCCAGCATTTT. This sequence encodes CASTSETGSNQPQHF.

V is TRBV4-1 and J is TRBJ2-1; the match to TRBD2 covers 11 bases. Germline CDR1 and CDR2: MGHRA and YSYEKL. Trimming removed 7 bases from V and 6 bases from J; junction bases left unmatched: 5. The CDR3 length is 14 residues. CDR3 amino acids: CASNKLAGANEQFF. The CDR3 nucleotides read TGCGCCAGCAACAAACTAGCGGGAGCCAATGAGCAGTTCTTC.

The rearrangement joins TRBV30 to TRBJ1-2; maybe TRBD1 (5 bases). CDR1 and CDR2 (germline): GTSNPN, SVGIG (reference sequence). Trimming removed 1 base at V and 8 bases at J, with 14 bases between. This CDR3 spans 13 amino acids. Written as DNA, the CDR3 is TGTGCCTGGAGTGCCTCGCCCGGGGCGGGCTACACCTTC. As protein: CAWSASPGAGYTF.

The J gene is TRBJ2-7, the V gene TRBV4-1, with 8 bases fitting TRBD2. CDR1 MGHRA and CDR2 YSYEKL come from the germline V gene. Germline trimming cut 4 bases from V and 3 bases from J; bases unmatched to any gene: 11. The length of the CDR3 is 16 residues. The CDR3 spells CASSLFSGTPFYEQYF. For the CDR3, the DNA is TGCGCCAGCAGCCTCTTTAGCGGGACCCCTTTCTACGAGCAGTACTTC.

This chain uses TRBV7-9 with TRBJ2-1; a possible D gene is TRBD1 (7 bases). The germline CDR1 and CDR2 sequences are SEHNR and FQNEAQ (reference sequence). The CDR3 length is 15 residues. Trimming took 3 bases from V and 6 from J, leaving 15 bases between them. Written as DNA, the CDR3 is TGTGCCAGCAGCTTTTTCAGGGGGGAAGGCAATGAGCAGTTCTTC. It codes for CASSFFRGEGNEQFF.

This clone was recorded once. The chain combines TRBV28 with TRBJ2-7, with D possibly TRBD2 on 5 matching bases. The germline V and J ends were trimmed by 3 bases and 6 bases, with 15 bases remaining between them. Germline CDR1 and CDR2: MDHEN and SYDVKM. The CDR3 runs to 14 residues. CDR3 DNA sequence: TGTGCCAGCAGTTTTACGGGCGGGCGGATCGAGCAGTACTTC. Its translation: CASSFTGGRIEQYF.

The chain couples TRBV5-1 to TRBJ1-1; 7 positions match TRBD1. There are 15 residues in the CDR3. Germline V CDR1 and CDR2: SGHRS, YFSETQ. The V and J ends lost 4 bases and 0 bases, in that order; junction bases with no gene match: 6. CDR3 sequence: CASSGVGQVNTEAFF. CDR3 nucleotide sequence: TGCGCCAGCAGCGGAGTCGGACAGGTGAACACTGAAGCTTTCTTT.

This chain uses TRBV5-1 with TRBJ2-5; D unresolved. Trimming cost V 0 bases and J 5 bases, with 14 bases left between them. The CDR3 sequence is 15 residues long. Germline V gene data show CDR1 as SGHRS and CDR2 as YFSETQ. The CDR3 nucleotides read TGCGCCAGCAGCTTGGCCACGGTTTCTGAGGAGACCCAGTACTTC. It translates to CASSLATVSEETQYF.

J is TRBJ1-2 and V is TRBV2; a possible D gene is TRBD1 (6 bases). Germline V lookup: CDR1 SNHLY, CDR2 FYNNEI. V was pared by 8 bases and J by 10 bases, with 23 bases between. The CDR3 extends over 14 amino acids. CDR3 region: CASPFTRGQPYYTF. The CDR3 DNA is TGTGCCAGCCCGTTCACTCGAGGACAGCCCTACTACACCTTC.

This clone was seen only a few times. This chain links TRBV6-6 with TRBJ2-3, with D unclear. The length of the CDR3 is 13 residues. CDR1 and CDR2 (germline): MNHNY, SVGAGI (reference sequence). V lost 3 bases and J lost 4, with 8 bases in between. The CDR3 is CASSYYGPDTQYF. Here the CDR3 DNA reads TGTGCCAGCAGTTATTACGGCCCAGATACGCAGTATTTT.

The V call is TRBV6-1, the J call TRBJ2-3; 8 positions agree with TRBD2. This CDR3 comprises 15 residues. With 6 bases clipped from V and 5 bases from J, the junction kept 10 bases outside the gene matches. CDR1 is MNHNS, CDR2 SASEGT, per germline. CDR3 sequence: CASSEGSGGQDTQYF. The CDR3 DNA reads TGTGCCAGCAGCGAGGGAAGCGGGGGCCAAGATACGCAGTATTTT.

In the case of this clone: The junction departs from germline at one end; a sequencing error may be responsible. The chain recombines TRBV7-7 with TRBJ2-7; unclear D gene. This CDR3 has 13 residues. The germline CDR1 and CDR2 sequences are SSHAT and FNYEAQ (reference sequence). The CDR3 DNA is TGTGCTAGCAGCCGTTCCCAAGCAGACGAGCAGTACTTC. It translates to CASSRSQADEQYF.

The chain links TRBV7-8 to TRBJ1-1; D unclear. Trimming removed 5 bases at V and 0 bases at J, with 10 bases between. Germline-derived CDR1 and CDR2 are SGHVS and FQNEAQ. This CDR3 has 14 residues. CDR3 sequence: CASSARRLNTEAFF. Written as DNA, the CDR3 is TGTGCCAGCAGCGCCCGACGGTTGAACACTGAAGCTTTCTTT.

This clone was recorded a few times. J is TRBJ1-5 and V is TRBV19, with D unresolved. The CDR3 extends over 16 amino acids. Germline assignment: CDR1 LNHDA and CDR2 SQIVND (reference sequence). The V end lost 0 bases, the J end lost 3 bases, and 12 bases lay between the germline ends. The CDR3 protein is CASSIDRQAFNQPQHF. The CDR3 nucleotides read TGTGCCAGTAGTATAGATCGGCAGGCCTTCAATCAGCCCCAGCATTTT.

In nucleotides, the CDR3 is TGTGCCAGCAGGAGCATGGGGAACAATGAGCAGTTCTTC. It codes for CASRSMGNNEQFF. The chain combines TRBV2 with TRBJ2-1, with D hard to call. This CDR3 is built from 13 residues. Germline-derived CDR1 and CDR2 are SNHLY and FYNNEI. With 6 bases removed from V and 5 bases from J, the gap between germline ends came to 11 bases.

This clone is a singleton in its sample. This chain links TRBV20-1 with TRBJ1-2; D is unresolved. The germline V and J ends were trimmed by 3 bases and 8 bases, with 10 bases remaining between them. Germline CDR1 DFQATT, CDR2 SNEGSKA (reference sequence). CDR3 length equals 11 residues. Written as DNA, the CDR3 is TGCAGTGCTAGTCGGGCAGTCGGCTACACCTTC. Translation: CSASRAVGYTF.

This chain joins TRBV7-8 and TRBJ2-3; D not certain. CDR1 is SGHVS and CDR2 is FQNEAQ in the germline V gene. The V end was cut by 5 bases, the J end by 1 base, with 16 bases between. CDR3 length: 16 residues. The CDR3 DNA sequence: TGTGCCAGCAGCCACCGTTGGCACCTAGGCACAGATACGCAGTATTTT. Translated: CASSHRWHLGTDTQYF.

In this sample, this clone turned up a few times. J is TRBJ2-7 and V is TRBV6-1; 8 positions match TRBD1. J gave up 0 bases and V 7 bases, and 8 bases lay outside the gene matches. The germline V gene has CDR1 MNHNS and CDR2 SASEGT. The CDR3 loop spans 15 amino acids. In DNA, the CDR3 is TGTGCCAGCACCGCTAGACAGGGGATCTCCTACGAGCAGTACTTC. Its protein product is CASTARQGISYEQYF.

The chain uses TRBV25-1 and TRBJ1-1; tentative D call: TRBD1 (5 bases). The CDR3 length is 13 residues. V lost 6 bases and J 0 bases, leaving 8 bases between the germline ends. In germline, CDR1 is MGHDK, CDR2 SYGVNS. DNA of the CDR3: TGTGCCAGCAGAAACAGGATGAACACTGAAGCTTTCTTT. Residues: CASRNRMNTEAFF.

This rearrangement joins TRBV7-6 to TRBJ2-2, with D possibly being TRBD1 (6 bases). This CDR3 has 17 amino acids. V lost 4 bases and J lost 6, with 21 bases in between. From germline, CDR1 is SGHVS and CDR2 FNYEAQ. The CDR3 loop reads CASSYHRDKGTAGELFF. CDR3 DNA sequence: TGTGCCAGCAGCTATCACCGGGACAAGGGTACCGCCGGGGAGCTGTTTTTT. Drawing the rest from reference TRBV7-6 and TRBJ2-2, the complete variable domain is GAGVSQSPRYKVTKRGQDVALRCDPISGHVSLYWYRQALGQGPEFLTYFNYEAQQDKSGLPNDRFSAERPEGSISTLTIQRTEQRDSAMYRCASSYHRDKGTAGELFFGEGSRLTVL.